Listed here is a single T cell receptor (beta chain). The entry originates in a study of CXCR3 chemokines and chemotherapy response in bladder cancer. Trimming took off 2 bases at V and 4 bases at J, with 14 bases between the two ends. Germline loops: CDR1 MGHDK, CDR2 SYGVNS. This CDR3 is built from 16 residues. TCRdb ran MiXCR on the PCR reads and lists one entry per CDR3 protein. In the table there are 13,000 or so distinct CDR3 sequences, around 12% of which are singletons. The clonotype originates from a human donor with bladder cancer that did not respond to neoadjuvant chemotherapy. The sample was collected from a patient whose treatment included neoadjuvant chemotherapy. The chain joins TRBV25-1 to TRBJ1-4, with D possibly matching TRBD1 (5 bases). The CDR3 is CASSEIRAGLNEKLFF. CDR3 DNA: TGTGCCAGCAGTGAAATCCGGGCAGGGCTTAATGAAAAACTGTTTTTT.